The text below deals with one T cell receptor beta chain. The specificity of this receptor is unknown. Base quality data are lacking; no much larger clone is found one base away. These data originate in a study of blood T cell repertoires in COVID-19 (TCRdb year 2020). A note on the overall study: Collaborator samples came from the United States, Italy and Spain and covered acute and convalescent phases of COVID-19. The material from the prospective study consisted of cDNA or gDNA derived from T cells, B-cell-depleted T cells, or PBMCs. Subjects who had been exposed to COVID-19, were actively infected with it, or had recovered from it provided the deeply sampled blood TCRbeta repertoires that made up the dataset. The repertoires were released in a freely available public database meant as a resource for research on the immune response to SARS-CoV-2. Samples came from the ongoing ImmuneRACE study (first 160 participants) plus 1,254 subjects from 6 global collaborators. The sample metadata nearly always contained a de-identified subject ID, COVID-19 status, age in years and sex. Where available, HLA class I and class II types were taken from metadata supplied by the sample provider and were not determined by assay-based typing. Study-level results and caveats: The quantity of clinical and demographic metadata differed by source and by participant and was supplied without curation.

The germline ends are 20 bases apart after V is trimmed by 4 bases and J by 4 bases. CDR1 SGHTA and CDR2 FQGNSA are derived from the germline V gene. From the cysteine up to the phenylalanine, the CDR3 has a length of 16 residues. Here the CDR3 DNA is all that survives: 48 bases in frame from base 1. The immunoSEQ Assay, a bias-controlled multiplex PCR, was used to amplify TCRbeta CDR3 regions from genomic DNA. As for the authors' bioinformatics: The number of nucleated cells in each sample was estimated from the amplification of reference gene primers within the assay. Sequence reads were collapsed and filtered to measure the absolute abundance of every unique TCRbeta CDR3 rearrangement. For each sample, productive Simpson clonality was calculated as the square root of Simpson's diversity index across productive rearrangements. TCRdb obtained this table from immuneACCESS and retained in-frame rearrangements with V and J assigned. These tables miss some clones; where compared with another copy, unresolved V genes account for less than half of the shortfall, and the remainder is unexplained. That table furnishes V, J and clone size, whereas the DNA furnished D and trimming. Across this sample there are approximately 5,900 clones, with under 95% seen only once. The ten top clones hold around half of the sample.

The collaborating institutions used their own protocols to collect whole blood in K2EDTA tubes. For TCRbeta analysis, collaborators shipped samples as frozen whole blood, isolated PBMCs, or DNA extracted from either of those sample types. This sequence uses TRBV7-2 and TRBJ2-7, and the D gene may be TRBD2, 5 bases matching. The sequence came from a human donor in a cohort sampled during active COVID-19. Sequencing was carried out using peripheral blood. The nucleotide sequence reads as follows: TGTGCCAGCAGCTCCCTAGACTTAACCAGAGGGTACGAGCAGTACTTC. Its translation reads: CASSSLDLTRGYEQYF.